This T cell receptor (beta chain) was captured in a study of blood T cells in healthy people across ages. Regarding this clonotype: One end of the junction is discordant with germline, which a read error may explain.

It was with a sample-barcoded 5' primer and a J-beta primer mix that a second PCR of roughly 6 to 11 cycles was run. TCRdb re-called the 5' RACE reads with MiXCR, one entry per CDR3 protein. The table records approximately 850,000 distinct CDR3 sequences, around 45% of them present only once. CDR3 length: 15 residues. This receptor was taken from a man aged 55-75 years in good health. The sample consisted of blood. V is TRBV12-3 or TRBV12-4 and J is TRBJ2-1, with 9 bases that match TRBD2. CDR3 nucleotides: TGTGCCAGCAAGGTTGCGGGGGGGGACTACAGTGAGCAGTTCTTC. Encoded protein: CASKVAGGDYSEQFF.